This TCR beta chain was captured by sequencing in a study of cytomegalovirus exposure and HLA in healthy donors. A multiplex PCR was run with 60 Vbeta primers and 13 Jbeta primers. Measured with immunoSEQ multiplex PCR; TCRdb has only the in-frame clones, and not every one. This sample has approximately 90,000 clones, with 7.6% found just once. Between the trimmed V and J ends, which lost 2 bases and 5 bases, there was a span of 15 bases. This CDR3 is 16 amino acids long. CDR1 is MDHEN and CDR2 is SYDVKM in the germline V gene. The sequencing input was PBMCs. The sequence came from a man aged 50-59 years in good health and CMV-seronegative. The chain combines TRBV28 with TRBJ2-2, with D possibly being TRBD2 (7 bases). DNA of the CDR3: TGTGCCAGCAGTTTAGGGGGGGCGGGAACGACCGGGGAGCTGTTTTTT. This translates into CASSLGGAGTTGELFF.